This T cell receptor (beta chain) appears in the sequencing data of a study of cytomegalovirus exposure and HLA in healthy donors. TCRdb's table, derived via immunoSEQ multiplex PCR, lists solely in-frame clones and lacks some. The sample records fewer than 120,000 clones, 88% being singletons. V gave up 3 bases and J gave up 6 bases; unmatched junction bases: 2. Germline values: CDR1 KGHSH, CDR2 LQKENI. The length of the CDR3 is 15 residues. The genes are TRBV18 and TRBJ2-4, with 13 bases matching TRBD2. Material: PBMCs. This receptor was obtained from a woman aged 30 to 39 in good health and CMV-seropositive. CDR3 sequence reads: CASSPGLAGTNIQYF. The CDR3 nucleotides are TGTGCCAGCTCACCGGGACTAGCGGGGACAAACATTCAGTACTTC.